These 23 T cell receptor beta chains were all obtained from the same sample, sequenced in a study of T cell repertoires in cytomegalovirus infection. No antigens are known for them. TCRdb ran MiXCR on the reads and lists one entry per CDR3 protein. Here the sample spans approximately 600,000 distinct CDR3 sequences, 35% to 50% being singletons. The material sequenced was cultured PBMCs, taken from culture after CMV antigen stimulation. These receptors came from a human donor in good health (CMV status not recorded). Some clones in this sample may be carry-over from other donors' samples.

The J gene is TRBJ1-1, the V gene TRBV4-1, with 7 bases identical to TRBD1. J gave up 1 base and V 2 bases, and 7 bases lay outside the gene matches. This CDR3 spans 16 amino acids. Germline V gene data show CDR1 as MGHRA and CDR2 as YSYEKL. The CDR3 DNA is TGCGCCAGCAGCCAACGAGGGGGCCCCAGGAACACTGAAGCTTTCTTT. Translation gives CASSQRGGPRNTEAFF.

V gene TRBV6-2 or TRBV6-3 combines with J gene TRBJ2-5, with D hard to call. The V end was cut by 2 bases, the J end by 5 bases, with 6 bases between. Germline V gene sequence: CDR1 MNHEY, CDR2 SVGEGT. The length of the CDR3 is 12 residues. The CDR3 spells CASSYRRETQYF. The CDR3 DNA reads TGTGCCAGCAGTTACAGACGGGAGACCCAGTACTTC.

CDR3 region: CSASHVGGPGEQYF. DNA for the CDR3: TGCAGTGCTTCACATGTGGGGGGGCCTGGCGAGCAGTACTTC. The chain carries TRBV20-1 and TRBJ2-7, with D possibly being TRBD2 (7 bases). This CDR3 has 14 residues. V lost 5 bases and J 6 bases, leaving 20 bases between the germline ends. Germline CDR1 is DFQATT and CDR2 is SNEGSKA (reference sequence).

The chain joins TRBV3-1 to TRBJ2-1; 9 bases line up with TRBD2. The V gene end was trimmed by 5 bases and the J gene end by 10 bases; junction bases not matched to a gene: 12. The CDR3 spans 15 residues. The germline gives CDR1 LGHDT, CDR2 YNNKEL (reference sequence). This chain's CDR3 is CASSARSSGSEEQFF. DNA for the CDR3: TGTGCCAGCAGCGCCAGGAGTAGCGGGAGTGAAGAGCAGTTCTTC.

Turning to this clonotype: A junction boundary mismatches the germline segment, possibly from a read error. The rearrangement uses TRBV7-2 and TRBJ2-1; 10 nucleotides agree with TRBD1. The length of the CDR3 is 14 residues. The germline V gene has CDR1 SGHTA and CDR2 FQGNSA. The CDR3 here is CASSSDRGDNEQIF. The DNA for the CDR3 is TGTGCCAGCAGCTCGGACAGGGGGGACAATGAGCAGATCTTC.

This sequence joins TRBV11-2 and TRBJ2-2; a weak D match, TRBD2 (5 bases). The ends were cut back, 8 bases at V and 3 bases at J, with 16 bases in the middle. Looked up from germline, CDR1 is SGHAT and CDR2 is FQNNGV. The CDR3 has 15 residues. This chain's CDR3 is CASVQTTGDTGELFF. The CDR3, as DNA: TGTGCCAGCGTTCAGACTACCGGAGACACCGGGGAGCTGTTTTTT.

This clonotype was recorded a few times. The genes are TRBV4-1 and TRBJ1-5; D unclear. Trimming left V 4 bases short and J 2 bases short, with 9 bases between. The CDR3 has 14 residues. Looked up from germline, CDR1 is MGHRA and CDR2 is YSYEKL. CDR3 in DNA: TGCGCCAGCAGCCCCTCGGAAGGCAATCAGCCCCAGCATTTT. Amino acid sequence: CASSPSEGNQPQHF.

This clonotype was seen only a few times. For the CDR3, the DNA is TGTGCCAGCAGCCAGGGGGACAGGGACGGTGAAAAACTGTTTTTT. Translation: CASSQGDRDGEKLFF. The chain uses TRBV4-2 and TRBJ1-4; 9 bases agree with TRBD1. CDR1 and CDR2 (germline): LGHNA, YNFKEQ. V was clipped by 3 bases and J by 7 bases; unmatched bases: 6. The CDR3 contains 15 residues.

This rearrangement joins TRBV7-9 to TRBJ2-5; 13 nucleotides match TRBD2. The CDR3 length is 14 residues. Germline V lookup: CDR1 SEHNR, CDR2 FQNEAQ (reference sequence). V was pared by 4 bases and J by 5 bases, with 1 base of the junction left unmatched. CDR3 loop: CASSWTSGSETQYF. The CDR3 DNA sequence: TGTGCCAGCAGCTGGACTAGCGGGAGTGAGACCCAGTACTTC.

The CDR3 DNA reads TGTGCCAGCAGTGGAGCTAGCGGGGGACAAGAGACCCAGTACTTC. This translates into CASSGASGGQETQYF. J is TRBJ2-5 and V is TRBV2; 10 positions agree with TRBD2. The V and J ends lost 4 bases and 2 bases, in that order; junction bases with no gene match: 4. This CDR3 has 15 residues. CDR1 is SNHLY and CDR2 is FYNNEI in the germline V gene.

The chain links TRBV27 to TRBJ1-5, with unresolved D. Germline V gene sequence: CDR1 MNHEY, CDR2 SMNVEV (reference sequence). V lost 0 bases, J lost 7 bases, and 7 bases lay in between. The CDR3 loop spans 13 amino acids. CDR3 loop: CASSLSGRQPQHF. Written as DNA, the CDR3 is TGTGCCAGCAGTTTATCGGGGAGGCAGCCCCAGCATTTT.

This clonotype has more than one count but fewer than ten. The V call is TRBV7-9, the J call TRBJ1-5; D unclear. This CDR3 is 14 amino acids long. V dropped 5 bases and J dropped 6 bases, with 14 bases sitting between them. The germline V gene encodes CDR1 SEHNR and CDR2 FQNEAQ (reference sequence). The CDR3 region is CASSQSRVGQPQHF. CDR3 nucleotides: TGTGCCAGCAGCCAATCGAGGGTGGGTCAGCCCCAGCATTTT.

The chain joins TRBV20-1 to TRBJ2-7; D gene unclear. The CDR3 loop spans 12 amino acids. From germline, CDR1 is DFQATT and CDR2 SNEGSKA (reference sequence). The germline V and J ends were trimmed by 2 bases and 1 base, with 6 bases remaining between them. The CDR3 DNA reads as TGCAGTGCTAGACAGGTTTCCTACGAGCAGTACTTC. Protein product: CSARQVSYEQYF.

The DNA of the CDR3 is TGTGCCAGCAGTGCCCCAGGGTTCTCTGGGGCCAACGTCCTGACTTTC. It specifies CASSAPGFSGANVLTF. The genes are TRBV6-5 and TRBJ2-6; the D gene is possibly TRBD1 (5 bases). Germline V gene sequence: CDR1 MNHEY, CDR2 SVGAGI. V lost 5 bases and J 0 bases, leaving 11 bases between the germline ends. The CDR3 contains 16 residues.

This chain uses TRBV10-3 with TRBJ2-1, with D uncertain. V was shortened by 7 bases and J by 5 bases, with 12 bases between the two germline ends. Germline assignment: CDR1 ENHRY and CDR2 SYGVKD. This CDR3 contains 13 residues. The CDR3 nucleotides read TGTGCCATCACACCTTACCCGCACAATGAGCAGTTCTTC. Amino acids: CAITPYPHNEQFF.

The V gene is TRBV19, the J gene TRBJ1-1, with D perhaps TRBD1 (6 bases). The CDR3 totals 14 residues. Germline CDR1 and CDR2: LNHDA and SQIVND (reference sequence). The ends were cut back, 6 bases at V and 4 bases at J, with 15 bases in the middle. Here the CDR3 DNA reads TGTGCCAGTAGCACGGGACACCCTTCCACTGAAGCTTTCTTT. This encodes CASSTGHPSTEAFF.

This chain links TRBV7-6 with TRBJ2-1; the D gene is possibly TRBD2 (6 bases). The CDR3 is 14 residues long. The germline V gene has CDR1 SGHVS and CDR2 FNYEAQ. V was pared by 5 bases and J by 7 bases, with 15 bases between. The CDR3, as DNA: TGTGCCAGCAGCCACCGGAGGGGCGGGAATGAGCAGTTCTTC. Translation: CASSHRRGGNEQFF.

This clonotype occurred a few times. The chain joins TRBV25-1 to TRBJ2-2; possibly TRBD2 for D (6 bases). CDR1 is MGHDK and CDR2 is SYGVNS in the germline V gene. This CDR3 spans 17 amino acids. Trimming took off 1 base at V and 4 bases at J, with 16 bases between the two ends. The CDR3 bases are TGTGCCAGCAGTGAATCCGTGGGGGGAAAGGGCACCGGGGAGCTGTTTTTT. It encodes CASSESVGGKGTGELFF. The full variable domain, rest sourced from reference TRBV25-1 and TRBJ2-2, is EADIYQTPRYLVIGTGKKITLECSQTMGHDKMYWYQQDPGMELHLIHYSYGVNSTEKGDLSSESTVSRIRTEHFPLTLESARPSHTSQYLCASSESVGGKGTGELFFGEGSRLTVL.

By sample share, this clonotype is medium-sized. The chain employs TRBV19 and TRBJ2-1; D call uncertain. Germline V gene data show CDR1 as LNHDA and CDR2 as SQIVND (reference sequence). CDR3 length equals 13 residues. Trimming removed 4 bases from V and 10 bases from J, with 14 bases in between. CDR3 sequence reads: CASSTRSAEEQFF. The CDR3, as DNA: TGTGCCAGTAGTACTAGGAGTGCGGAGGAGCAGTTCTTC.

This clonotype has a single count. A much larger clone lies a single base off, so this may be a read error. This rearrangement joins TRBV4-1 to TRBJ1-3; no reliable D call. CDR1 and CDR2 from the germline V gene are MGHRA and YSYEKL. The CDR3 consists of 13 residues. CDR3 loop: CASSQGKGNTIYF. As DNA, the CDR3 is TGTGCCAGCAGCCAAGGGAAAGGAAACACCATATATTTT.

V gene TRBV7-9 combines with J gene TRBJ2-7, with D possibly TRBD2 on 7 matching bases. Germline V gene sequence: CDR1 SEHNR, CDR2 FQNEAQ (reference sequence). The V and J ends lost 5 bases and 4 bases respectively, with 21 bases between them. The CDR3 spans 16 residues. The CDR3 sequence: CASSPRGLGGEYEQYF. The CDR3 nucleotides are TGTGCCAGCAGCCCTCGGGGGCTGGGGGGGGAATACGAGCAGTACTTC.

Notes on this clonotype: This may arise from a read error, as a much more abundant clone is one base away. The gene calls are TRBV7-2 and TRBJ1-4, with 8 bases aligning to TRBD1. This CDR3 has 14 residues. The V and J ends lost 7 bases and 3 bases, in that order; junction bases with no gene match: 4. CDR1 SGHTA and CDR2 FQGNSA come from the germline V gene. This CDR3 is CASIQDRANEKLFF. DNA for the CDR3: TGTGCCAGCATCCAGGACAGGGCTAATGAAAAACTGTTTTTT.

This clonotype was seen more than once but under ten times. This chain connects TRBV7-6 to TRBJ2-2, with 8 bases fitting TRBD1. Germline V gives CDR1 SGHVS, CDR2 FNYEAQ. With 11 bases clipped from V and 1 base from J, the junction kept 9 bases outside the gene matches. This CDR3 has 15 residues. The CDR3 bases are TGTGCCCACAGAGTGGGGACAGGGAACACCGGGGAGCTGTTTTTT. This codes for CAHRVGTGNTGELFF.